This TCR beta chain was captured in a study of blood T cell repertoires in COVID-19. On the study more broadly: Collection of acute and convalescent COVID-19 samples took place in the United States, Italy and Spain. T cells, B-cell-depleted T cells, or PBMCs supplied cDNA or gDNA.

Under the authors' procedure: Scientists estimated how many nucleated cells there were by amplifying reference gene primers. The method was immunoSEQ multiplex PCR; TCRdb's version includes in-frame clones alone and lacks a portion of them. Clone size and the V and J calls come from that table; the DNA yielded D and trimming. This table holds approximately 49,000 clones, approximately 85% found once. Germline V gene lookup returns CDR1 SGHRS and CDR2 YFSETQ. J gave up 6 bases and V 4 bases, and 9 bases lay outside the gene matches. The CDR3 runs 16 residues. Sequences were obtained from peripheral blood. This chain uses TRBV5-1 with TRBJ1-4; 10 bases map to TRBD1. The sequence derives from a man over 45 with active COVID-19. The CDR3 loop reads CASSPSRDRGDEKLFF. CDR3 DNA: TGCGCCAGCAGCCCCTCCAGGGACAGGGGTGATGAAAAACTGTTTTTT.